Presented here are 24 T cell receptor beta chains from one specimen sequenced in a study of T cells in Graves' hyperthyroidism and ophthalmopathy. The TCR beta CDR3 regions underwent amplification using RNA transcripts as the source. HTBI primers were used for first-round RT-PCR of the TCR CDR3. TCRdb re-derived calls from the multiplex PCR reads in MiXCR, one entry per CDR3 protein. The table has fewer than 450,000 distinct CDR3 sequences, 11% to 15% seen once. Input material: blood. These receptors all come from a man in his fifties or sixties with Graves' ophthalmopathy.

This clonotype was recorded many times. The chain recombines TRBV7-8 with TRBJ2-1; 12 positions match TRBD2. The germline gives CDR1 SGHVS, CDR2 FQNEAQ. The CDR3 totals 14 residues. V lost 4 bases to trimming and J lost 11 bases; unmatched junction nucleotides: 6. The CDR3 loop reads CASSSRTSGVQQFF. CDR3 DNA: TGTGCCAGCAGCTCGAGGACTAGCGGGGTGCAGCAGTTCTTC.

This clonotype was picked up one time. The V gene is TRBV19, the J gene TRBJ2-5, with 12 bases lining up with TRBD1. CDR1 is LNHDA and CDR2 is SQIVND in the germline V gene (reference sequence). CDR3 length: 14 amino acids. J was trimmed by 4 bases and V by 5 bases; bases with no gene match: 2. The CDR3 protein is CASSGTGGIETQYF. The CDR3 DNA follows: TGTGCCAGTAGTGGGACAGGGGGCATAGAGACCCAGTACTTC. Variable domain in full (rest from reference TRBV19 and TRBJ2-5): DGGITQSPKYLFRKEGQNVTLSCEQNLNHDAMYWYRQDPGQGLRLIYYSQIVNDFQKGDIAEGYSVSREKKESFPLTVTSAQKNPTAFYLCASSGTGGIETQYFGPGTRLLVL.

The chain uses TRBV14 and TRBJ2-7; D is unclear. Trimming took off 4 bases at V and 4 bases at J, with 14 bases between the two ends. The V gene's germline CDR1 is SGHDN and CDR2 FVKESK. The CDR3 is made up of 14 amino acids. CDR3 residues: CASSPDLNFYEQYF. The CDR3 DNA sequence: TGTGCCAGCAGCCCCGACCTCAACTTTTACGAGCAGTACTTC.

The chain recombines TRBV27 with TRBJ2-1; 10 bases map to TRBD2. This CDR3 is built from 16 residues. The trim removed 6 bases at V and 6 bases at J, leaving 11 bases unmatched. Germline V gene sequence: CDR1 MNHEY, CDR2 SMNVEV (reference sequence). The CDR3 DNA follows: TGTGCCAGCAGCCGAATCACTAGCGGGACCCCCAATGAGCAGTTCTTC. It translates to CASSRITSGTPNEQFF.

There are many counts of this clonotype. The gene calls are TRBV30 and TRBJ2-2; 9 bases agree with TRBD2. V was pared by 0 bases and J by 5 bases, with 4 bases of the junction left unmatched. The V gene's germline CDR1 is GTSNPN and CDR2 SVGIG (reference sequence). The CDR3 is 15 residues long. The CDR3 sequence: CAWSVIAGETGELFF. CDR3 DNA sequence: TGTGCCTGGAGTGTTATAGCGGGAGAAACCGGGGAGCTGTTTTTT.

This clonotype was counted ten times or more. The rearrangement uses TRBV5-1 and TRBJ2-5; D may correspond to TRBD1 or TRBD2 (5 bases each). Trimming took 4 bases from V and 3 from J, leaving 13 bases between them. Per the germline V gene, CDR1 is SGHRS and CDR2 is YFSETQ. CDR3 length equals 14 residues. CDR3 sequence reads: CASSVEVGEETQYF. Written as DNA, the CDR3 is TGCGCCAGCAGCGTGGAGGTGGGGGAAGAGACCCAGTACTTC.

This clonotype was recorded many times. The chain links TRBV28 to TRBJ2-7; TRBD1 matches 9 bases. Germline trimming cut 5 bases from V and 2 bases from J; bases unmatched to any gene: 7. The CDR3 runs 15 residues. Germline-derived CDR1 and CDR2 are MDHEN and SYDVKM. CDR3 bases: TGTGCCAGCAGTGAACAGGGGGCGAGGGCCTACGAGCAGTACTTC. This translates into CASSEQGARAYEQYF.

This clonotype was found a few times. The chain recombines TRBV28 with TRBJ2-3; TRBD2 agrees at 8 bases. The CDR3 contains 14 residues. From germline, CDR1 is MDHEN and CDR2 SYDVKM. Trimming took 5 bases from V and 4 from J; bases not matched to a gene: 5. CDR3 sequence: CASSAGGVSDTQYF. CDR3 DNA sequence: TGTGCCAGCAGTGCGGGAGGAGTGTCAGATACGCAGTATTTT.

On this clonotype itself: An end of the junction differs from the germline gene, which may be a read error. The chain recombines TRBV11-3 with TRBJ2-7, with 7 bases matching TRBD1. Germline V gives CDR1 SGHNT, CDR2 YENEEA. The CDR3 sequence is 15 residues long. The CDR3 protein is CASKKGDSKSYEQYF. The CDR3 DNA reads TGCGCCAGCAAAAAAGGGGACAGTAAATCCTACGAGCAGTACTTC.

This clonotype came up many times. The chain is built from TRBV20-1 and TRBJ2-4, with TRBD1 matching 10 bases. The CDR3 length is 13 residues. The junction had 4 bases not matched to a gene; V was cut back by 6 bases and J by 5 bases. The germline V gene has CDR1 DFQATT and CDR2 SNEGSKA (reference sequence). CDR3 nucleotides: TGCAGTGCAACGACAGGGGGCGAAAACATTCAGTACTTC. Translated, it gives CSATTGGENIQYF.

This clonotype was picked up a small number of times. The DNA for the CDR3 is TGTGCCAGCAGGGCACAGGGCAGCAATTACAATCAGCCCCAGCATTTT. This translates into CASRAQGSNYNQPQHF. The gene calls are TRBV27 and TRBJ1-5; TRBD1 is a possible D gene (6 bases). Germline V CDR1 and CDR2: MNHEY, SMNVEV (reference sequence). The CDR3 spans 16 residues. Trimming removed 6 bases at V and 3 bases at J, with 18 bases between.

This clonotype has just a few counts. The chain joins TRBV6-2 or TRBV6-3 to TRBJ2-7; 14 bases line up with TRBD2. Germline V gives CDR1 MNHEY, CDR2 SVGEGT. J was trimmed by 5 bases and V by 5 bases; bases with no gene match: 8. The CDR3 contains 16 residues. CDR3 loop: CASSDRGLAGGNEQYF. The CDR3 nucleotides read TGTGCCAGCAGTGACCGAGGACTAGCGGGAGGCAACGAGCAGTACTTC.

This clonotype was recorded at least ten times. The rearrangement uses TRBV3-1 and TRBJ2-1, with D hard to call. The CDR3 covers 12 residues. CDR1 is LGHDT and CDR2 is YNNKEL in the germline V gene (reference sequence). Trimming took off 1 base at V and 6 bases at J, with 4 bases between the two ends. DNA of the CDR3: TGTGCCAGCAGCCAAGTAAGCAATGAGCAGTTCTTC. This translates into CASSQVSNEQFF.

The sample holds many counts of this clonotype. The chain combines TRBV6-1 with TRBJ1-5; D is unresolved. CDR1 is MNHNS and CDR2 is SASEGT in the germline V gene. The CDR3 is 15 amino acids. Between the trimmed V and J ends, which lost 4 bases and 4 bases, there was a span of 14 bases. The CDR3 sequence is CASSGLRQRNQPQHF. Here the CDR3 DNA reads TGTGCCAGCAGTGGCTTACGCCAGAGAAATCAGCCCCAGCATTTT.

This clonotype was recorded many times. The V gene is TRBV12-3 or TRBV12-4, the J gene TRBJ2-7; D unclear. The CDR3 runs to 16 residues. The V end was cut by 0 bases, the J end by 3 bases, with 15 bases between. The CDR3 is CASSLAPPELNYEQYF. The CDR3 coding sequence is TGTGCCAGCAGTTTAGCCCCACCGGAGTTAAACTACGAGCAGTACTTC.

Notes on this clonotype: Since a much larger clone is just one base distant, this may be a read error. The chain joins TRBV3-1 to TRBJ2-1; 11 nucleotides line up with TRBD2. Germline-derived CDR1 and CDR2 are LGHDT and YNNKEL (reference sequence). The CDR3 sequence is 16 residues long. Written as DNA, the CDR3 is TGTGTCAGCAGCCAAGGGACTAGCGGAATCTACAATGAGCAGTTCTTC. It is translated as CVSSQGTSGIYNEQFF.

This sequence joins TRBV9 and TRBJ2-2; D gene unclear. The germline V and J ends were trimmed by 0 bases and 5 bases, with 2 bases remaining between them. Germline V gene data show CDR1 as SGDLS and CDR2 as YYNGEE. The CDR3 loop spans 12 amino acids. CDR3 sequence (DNA): TGTGCCAGCAGCGTAGAAACCGGGGAGCTGTTTTTT. It yields the protein CASSVETGELFF.

The chain is built from TRBV6-1 and TRBJ2-3, with 11 bases matching TRBD2. The junction had 6 bases not matched to a gene; V was cut back by 7 bases and J by 6 bases. The CDR3 consists of 14 residues. The germline CDR1 and CDR2 sequences are MNHNS and SASEGT. The CDR3 sequence is CASKRLAGIDTQYF. CDR3 nucleotide sequence: TGTGCCAGCAAGAGACTAGCGGGAATCGATACGCAGTATTTT.

This clonotype has a count of ten or more. The chain couples TRBV28 to TRBJ2-1; TRBD2 aligns across 7 bases. V shed 5 bases, J shed 3 bases, and the junction held 10 bases outside the gene matches. Per germline, CDR1 MDHEN and CDR2 SYDVKM. The CDR3 has 16 residues. As DNA, the CDR3 is TGTGCCAGCAGTACACCCGCTAGCGGAAACTACAATGAGCAGTTCTTC. It specifies CASSTPASGNYNEQFF.

This clonotype was recorded many times. The V call is TRBV2, the J call TRBJ1-5, with D possibly matching TRBD1 (6 bases). This CDR3 spans 14 amino acids. The germline CDR1 and CDR2 sequences are SNHLY and FYNNEI. The V and J ends lost 3 bases and 7 bases respectively, with 13 bases between them. The CDR3 bases are TGTGCCAGCAGTGATTCGGGGGCAGGACAGCCCCAGCATTTT. Translated, it gives CASSDSGAGQPQHF.

This chain uses TRBV20-1 with TRBJ2-7; TRBD2 agrees at 10 bases. The germline V gene encodes CDR1 DFQATT and CDR2 SNEGSKA (reference sequence). The CDR3 has 14 residues. Germline trimming cut 1 base from V and 3 bases from J; bases unmatched to any gene: 3. This CDR3 reads CSARGPSGGYEQYF. The CDR3 DNA sequence: TGCAGTGCTAGAGGTCCTAGCGGGGGCTACGAGCAGTACTTC.

The rearrangement uses TRBV6-2 or TRBV6-3 and TRBJ2-7; D is uncertain. The length of the CDR3 is 14 residues. Germline values: CDR1 MNHEY, CDR2 SVGEGT. V lost 6 bases and J lost 0, with 12 bases in between. CDR3 coding DNA: TGTGCCAGCAGAAGGGTAGAGAGCTCCTACGAGCAGTACTTC. It specifies CASRRVESSYEQYF.

This clonotype was picked up many times. The chain couples TRBV18 to TRBJ1-2; TRBD1 aligns across 9 bases. CDR1 is KGHSH, CDR2 LQKENI, per germline. There are 13 residues in the CDR3. V was clipped by 6 bases and J by 8 bases; unmatched bases: 7. The CDR3 nucleotides read TGTGCCAGCTCCCAAGACAGGGGGAACGGCTACACCTTC. Translation: CASSQDRGNGYTF.

V is TRBV27 and J is TRBJ2-3; D unresolved. CDR1 and CDR2 (germline): MNHEY, SMNVEV (reference sequence). The CDR3 contains 13 residues. Trimming left V 6 bases short and J 6 bases short, with 13 bases between. As DNA, the CDR3 is TGTGCCAGCAGCACCAGAGACTGGGATACGCAGTATTTT. Translated: CASSTRDWDTQYF.